This T cell receptor (beta chain) appears in the sequencing data of a study of blood T cell repertoires in COVID-19. The overall study: Samples of COVID-19 (acute and convalescent) were obtained from the United States, Italy and Spain. Sources were T cells, B-cell-depleted T cells, or PBMCs; the material itself was cDNA or gDNA.

TCRdb's copy holds only in-frame clones and misses some; the assay was immunoSEQ multiplex PCR. This sample has about 280,000 clones, with approximately 86% found just once. This clone has a handful of counts. J was trimmed by 4 bases and V by 2 bases; bases with no gene match: 7. Germline V CDR1 and CDR2: MNHNS, SASEGT. This CDR3 has 15 amino acids. The chain recombines TRBV6-1 with TRBJ2-7; TRBD2 aligns across 8 bases. This receptor was taken from a woman in her 30s who had recovered from COVID-19. The specimen was peripheral blood. The DNA for the CDR3 is TGTGCCAGCAGTGAAAGTGCTAGCGGGCGATACGAGCAGTACTTC. It codes for CASSESASGRYEQYF.